The next 29 T cell receptor beta chains were all read from a single sample in a study of blood T cell repertoires in COVID-19. The protocol was immunoSEQ multiplex PCR, while the TCRdb copy is restricted to in-frame clones and leaves out a portion. The repertoire holds about 47,000 clones, with approximately 84% as singletons. The specimen was peripheral blood. These receptors were taken from a man aged 45-65 years with acute or convalescent COVID-19.

CDR3 DNA: TGTGCCAGCAGCAGCGGGAGTATCTACGAGCAGTACTTC. This encodes CASSSGSIYEQYF. The rearrangement uses TRBV5-4 and TRBJ2-7; 8 bases are shared with TRBD2. Germline trimming cut 4 bases from V and 3 bases from J; bases unmatched to any gene: 3. CDR1 and CDR2 from the germline V gene are SGHNT and YYREEE (reference sequence). CDR3 length equals 13 residues.

V is TRBV5-1 and J is TRBJ2-1; a weak D match, TRBD2 (6 bases). Germline V gene data show CDR1 as SGHRS and CDR2 as YFSETQ. The CDR3 covers 14 residues. V was cut by 2 bases and J by 4 bases, with 10 bases left in between. The CDR3 DNA reads TGCGCCAGCAGCTTCCCGGGAGTATACAATGAGCAGTTCTTC. Translating it yields CASSFPGVYNEQFF. Supplemented by reference TRBV5-1 and TRBJ2-1, the full variable domain reads KAGVTQTPRYLIKTRGQQVTLSCSPISGHRSVSWYQQTPGQGLQFLFEYFSETQRNKGNFPGRFSGRQFSNSRSEMNVSTLELGDSALYLCASSFPGVYNEQFFGPGTRLTVL.

CDR3 sequence: CASSLLSGQETQYF. CDR3 DNA sequence: TGCGCCAGCAGTTTACTTAGCGGCCAAGAGACCCAGTACTTC. The chain employs TRBV5-1 and TRBJ2-5; tentative D call: TRBD2 (6 bases). CDR3 length: 14 residues. Germline loops: CDR1 SGHRS, CDR2 YFSETQ. V lost 5 bases and J 1 base, leaving 12 bases between the germline ends. Full variable domain (remainder filled in from reference TRBV5-1 and TRBJ2-5): KAGVTQTPRYLIKTRGQQVTLSCSPISGHRSVSWYQQTPGQGLQFLFEYFSETQRNKGNFPGRFSGRQFSNSRSEMNVSTLELGDSALYLCASSLLSGQETQYFGPGTRLLVL.

The V and J genes are TRBV6-5 and TRBJ2-7; a possible D gene is TRBD2 (5 bases). Trimming stripped 6 bases from V and 6 bases from J, with 15 bases between. Germline values: CDR1 MNHEY, CDR2 SVGAGI. This CDR3 comprises 13 residues. CDR3 region: CASRTEGRGEQYF. The CDR3 nucleotides are TGTGCCAGCAGAACAGAGGGTAGAGGCGAGCAGTACTTC.

The CDR3 region is CASSSHRGPPRQYF. The CDR3 bases are TGTGCCAGCAGCTCGCATCGCGGGCCTCCCCGGCAGTATTTT. The genes are TRBV11-3 and TRBJ2-3; D is possibly TRBD2 (5 bases). This CDR3 has 14 residues. Germline values: CDR1 SGHNT, CDR2 YENEEA. V was clipped by 4 bases and J by 11 bases, with 19 bases between them. The whole variable domain, remainder taken from reference TRBV11-3 and TRBJ2-3, is EAGVVQSPRYKIIEKKQPVAFWCNPISGHNTLYWYLQNLGQGPELLIRYENEEAVDDSQLPKDRFSAERLKGVDSTLKIQPAELGDSAVYLCASSSHRGPPRQYFGPGTRLTVL.

The V call is TRBV5-1, the J call TRBJ2-1; TRBD2 matches 8 bases. Germline values: CDR1 SGHRS, CDR2 YFSETQ. Trimming cost V 3 bases and J 6 bases; bases outside gene matches: 8. This CDR3 spans 15 amino acids. CDR3 region: CASSSFGTSFNEQFF. As DNA, the CDR3 is TGCGCCAGCAGCTCCTTCGGGACTAGTTTCAATGAGCAGTTCTTC. Using reference TRBV5-1 and TRBJ2-1 for the parts outside the CDR3, the full variable domain is KAGVTQTPRYLIKTRGQQVTLSCSPISGHRSVSWYQQTPGQGLQFLFEYFSETQRNKGNFPGRFSGRQFSNSRSEMNVSTLELGDSALYLCASSSFGTSFNEQFFGPGTRLTVL.

With respect to this clone: An end of the junction differs from the germline gene, which may be a read error. The chain uses TRBV27 and TRBJ1-5, with 8 bases matching TRBD1. This CDR3 is 15 amino acids long. CDR1 MNHEY and CDR2 SMNVEV come from the germline V gene (reference sequence). CDR3 nucleotides: TGTGCCAGCAGCTTATTATCAGGGGGCGGACAGCCCCAGCATTTT. It translates to CASSLLSGGGQPQHF.

This clone was seen more than once but under ten times. The V and J genes are TRBV10-3 and TRBJ1-6; no clear D. Germline CDR1 and CDR2: ENHRY and SYGVKD. Between the trimmed V and J ends, which lost 7 bases and 9 bases, there was a span of 10 bases. The CDR3 totals 12 residues. This chain's CDR3 is CAIMEEGSPLHF. DNA of the CDR3: TGTGCCATCATGGAAGAGGGTTCACCCCTCCACTTT.

The V gene is TRBV7-9, the J gene TRBJ1-1, with 9 bases lining up with TRBD1. The CDR3 loop spans 18 amino acids. The V and J ends lost 6 bases and 3 bases, in that order; junction bases with no gene match: 17. Germline loops: CDR1 SEHNR, CDR2 FQNEAQ (reference sequence). CDR3 nucleotides: TGTGCCAGCAGGGGTGGCCCGGGACAGGGTTTTTGGGACACTGAAGCTTTCTTT. Translation gives CASRGGPGQGFWDTEAFF.

The genes are TRBV10-3 and TRBJ1-1; TRBD1 aligns across 8 bases. Per the germline V gene, CDR1 is ENHRY and CDR2 is SYGVKD. V was clipped by 8 bases and J by 5 bases; unmatched bases: 7. The CDR3 totals 13 residues. The CDR3 coding sequence is TGTGCCATCCCCGGGACAGGAGGAACTGAAGCTTTCTTT. This translates into CAIPGTGGTEAFF.

This chain joins TRBV1 and TRBJ1-5; the table assigns TRBD1, which was not confirmed against the DNA. TRBV1 is marked as a pseudogene. The CDR3 runs to 16 residues. The CDR3 region has the DNA TGCACCAGCAGCCCTGAACAGGGGGTCCTCGATCAGCCCCAGCATTTT. Amino acid sequence: CTSSPEQGVLDQPQHF.

CDR3 in amino acids: CASSFSSLNTQYF. The CDR3 nucleotides are TGTGCCAGCAGCTTTTCCTCCCTTAATACGCAGTATTTT. This chain connects TRBV12-1 to TRBJ2-3; the table's D call, TRBD2, was not checked against the DNA. TRBV12-1 is a documented pseudogene. The CDR3 has 13 residues.

V gene TRBV16 combines with J gene TRBJ1-2; TRBD1 matches at 11 bases. The CDR3 contains 15 residues. In germline, CDR1 is KGHSY, CDR2 FQNENV. V shed 0 bases and J 7 bases; nucleotides not matched to a gene: 4. CDR3 sequence reads: CASSQSRTGGGGYTF. CDR3 DNA: TGTGCCAGCAGCCAATCGCGGACAGGGGGCGGTGGCTACACCTTC.

For this clone: Different DNA sequences within this sample yield the same CDR3. This sequence joins TRBV4-1 and TRBJ1-5, with D tentatively TRBD1 (5 bases). This CDR3 is 13 amino acids long. The V gene's germline CDR1 is MGHRA and CDR2 YSYEKL. The V and J ends lost 0 bases and 7 bases respectively, with 7 bases between them. CDR3 amino acids: CASSQDRGQPQHF. The CDR3 DNA is TGCGCCAGCAGCCAAGATCGGGGGCAGCCCCAGCATTTT.

The V call is TRBV30, the J call TRBJ2-3; unclear D gene. CDR3 length equals 13 residues. In germline, CDR1 is GTSNPN, CDR2 SVGIG (reference sequence). The V and J ends lost 2 bases and 6 bases respectively, with 12 bases between them. CDR3 loop: CAWSWLQVDTQYF. In DNA form, the CDR3 reads TGTGCCTGGAGTTGGCTCCAAGTGGATACGCAGTATTTT.

This clone was found a few times. V and J are TRBV7-6 and TRBJ2-2, with TRBD2 as a possible D gene (5 bases). This CDR3 has 16 amino acids. Deletions cut 5 bases from V and 3 bases from J, with 16 bases between. Germline values: CDR1 SGHVS, CDR2 FNYEAQ. In DNA form, the CDR3 reads TGTGCCAGCAGCCTACTAGGGCCCAAGGACACCGGGGAGCTGTTTTTT. This gives the protein CASSLLGPKDTGELFF. Full variable domain (remainder filled in from reference TRBV7-6 and TRBJ2-2): GAGVSQSPRYKVTKRGQDVALRCDPISGHVSLYWYRQALGQGPEFLTYFNYEAQQDKSGLPNDRFSAERPEGSISTLTIQRTEQRDSAMYRCASSLLGPKDTGELFFGEGSRLTVL.

The chain joins TRBV15 to TRBJ1-2, with 11 bases fitting TRBD1. The trim removed 5 bases at V and 4 bases at J, leaving 3 bases unmatched. The germline gives CDR1 LNHNV, CDR2 YYDKDF (reference sequence). The CDR3 length is 14 residues. In nucleotides, the CDR3 is TGTGCCACCAGCCGTGGACAGGGGGCCTATGGCTACACCTTC. This translates into CATSRGQGAYGYTF.

The J gene is TRBJ1-2, the V gene TRBV29-1, with 7 bases that match TRBD1. V trimming: 5 bases; J trimming: 1 base; junction bases outside the gene matches: 1. Germline CDR1 SQVTM, CDR2 ANQGSEA. The CDR3 is 12 residues long. The CDR3 bases are TGCAGCGTTTACAGGGGTAACTATGGCTACACCTTC. Translating gives CSVYRGNYGYTF.

J is TRBJ1-1 and V is TRBV7-9; weak D call: TRBD1 (6 bases). CDR1 is SEHNR and CDR2 is FQNEAQ in the germline V gene (reference sequence). The CDR3 is 16 residues long. Between the trimmed V and J ends, which lost 5 bases and 1 base, there was a span of 17 bases. CDR3: CASSQGTRDKNTEAFF. In DNA form, the CDR3 reads TGTGCCAGCAGCCAAGGAACCCGGGACAAGAACACTGAAGCTTTCTTT.

This clone was observed once. The chain employs TRBV4-1 and TRBJ2-7, with D tentatively TRBD1 (5 bases). The CDR3 runs to 15 residues. V gave up 0 bases and J gave up 4 bases, with 13 bases separating them. CDR1 MGHRA and CDR2 YSYEKL come from the germline V gene. The CDR3 here is CASSQERGAGYEQYF. The CDR3 bases are TGCGCCAGCAGCCAAGAAAGGGGCGCCGGGTACGAGCAGTACTTC.

This chain links TRBV6-6 with TRBJ2-1, with D perhaps TRBD2 (5 bases). The CDR3 loop spans 12 amino acids. Germline V gene sequence: CDR1 MNHNY, CDR2 SVGAGI (reference sequence). V was trimmed by 5 bases and J by 7 bases, leaving 9 bases between them. CDR3 amino acids: CASSTPGNEQFF. The CDR3 nucleotides are TGTGCCAGCAGTACCCCGGGAAATGAGCAGTTCTTC.

Turning to this clone: The sample contains more than one DNA sequence encoding this CDR3. This chain uses TRBV30 with TRBJ2-5; TRBD2 is a possible D gene (7 bases). CDR3 length: 13 residues. CDR1 is GTSNPN and CDR2 is SVGIG in the germline V gene (reference sequence). In nucleotides, the CDR3 is TGTGCTTTAAAAAGGGGGGGGGATGAGACCCAGTACTTC. Its protein is CALKRGGDETQYF.

The CDR3 sequence is CASSHNRRTVTSTNEKLFF. Here the CDR3 DNA reads TGTGCCAGCAGCCACAATAGGAGGACAGTGACCTCAACTAATGAAAAACTGTTTTTT. The J gene is TRBJ1-4, the V gene TRBV7-6; TRBD1 is a possible D gene (6 bases). This CDR3 comprises 19 residues. V lost 5 bases, J lost 0 bases, and 22 bases lay in between. Germline CDR1 and CDR2: SGHVS and FNYEAQ.

This sequence joins TRBV27 and TRBJ2-1, with unresolved D. Trimming took off 6 bases at V and 3 bases at J, with 3 bases between the two ends. Looked up from germline, CDR1 is MNHEY and CDR2 is SMNVEV (reference sequence). The CDR3 spans 11 residues. CDR3 sequence (DNA): TGTGCCAGCAGCCACTACAATGAGCAGTTCTTC. This encodes CASSHYNEQFF.

The rearrangement links TRBV2 to TRBJ2-5, with D perhaps TRBD1 (5 bases). Germline V gives CDR1 SNHLY, CDR2 FYNNEI. Deletions cut 4 bases from V and 2 bases from J, with 8 bases between. The CDR3 covers 13 residues. CDR3 coding DNA: TGTGCCAGCAGTGTAAACAGGCAAGAGACCCAGTACTTC. It specifies CASSVNRQETQYF.

The chain carries TRBV2 and TRBJ2-3; D might be TRBD2 (6 bases). This CDR3 comprises 15 residues. The germline gives CDR1 SNHLY, CDR2 FYNNEI. V was shortened by 3 bases and J by 3 bases, with 13 bases between the two germline ends. The CDR3 nucleotides read TGTGCCAGCAGTGAGGAGGGGATGAGGACAGATACGCAGTATTTT. This gives the protein CASSEEGMRTDTQYF.

The V gene is TRBV5-1, the J gene TRBJ2-3, with D possibly being TRBD2 (6 bases). This CDR3 contains 16 residues. Trimming left V 0 bases short and J 0 bases short, with 11 bases between. Germline lookup yields CDR1 SGHRS and CDR2 YFSETQ. CDR3 in amino acids: CASSLGILASTDTQYF. CDR3 nucleotides: TGCGCCAGCAGCTTGGGGATACTAGCCAGCACAGATACGCAGTATTTT.

The CDR3: CASSLARVIAGGYEQYF. DNA of the CDR3: TGTGCCAGCAGCTTAGCGCGGGTAATAGCGGGGGGCTACGAGCAGTACTTC. The chain is built from TRBV7-8 and TRBJ2-7; 10 bases fit TRBD2. J was trimmed by 3 bases and V by 0 bases; bases with no gene match: 8. Germline CDR1 SGHVS, CDR2 FQNEAQ. This CDR3 spans 17 amino acids.

The CDR3 sequence: CASSPRPDEQFF. In DNA form, the CDR3 reads TGTGCCAGCTCACCACGTCCGGATGAGCAGTTCTTC. The chain couples TRBV18 to TRBJ2-1; D unresolved. V was clipped by 1 base and J by 8 bases, with 6 bases between them. The CDR3 sequence is 12 residues long. CDR1 is KGHSH, CDR2 LQKENI, per germline.